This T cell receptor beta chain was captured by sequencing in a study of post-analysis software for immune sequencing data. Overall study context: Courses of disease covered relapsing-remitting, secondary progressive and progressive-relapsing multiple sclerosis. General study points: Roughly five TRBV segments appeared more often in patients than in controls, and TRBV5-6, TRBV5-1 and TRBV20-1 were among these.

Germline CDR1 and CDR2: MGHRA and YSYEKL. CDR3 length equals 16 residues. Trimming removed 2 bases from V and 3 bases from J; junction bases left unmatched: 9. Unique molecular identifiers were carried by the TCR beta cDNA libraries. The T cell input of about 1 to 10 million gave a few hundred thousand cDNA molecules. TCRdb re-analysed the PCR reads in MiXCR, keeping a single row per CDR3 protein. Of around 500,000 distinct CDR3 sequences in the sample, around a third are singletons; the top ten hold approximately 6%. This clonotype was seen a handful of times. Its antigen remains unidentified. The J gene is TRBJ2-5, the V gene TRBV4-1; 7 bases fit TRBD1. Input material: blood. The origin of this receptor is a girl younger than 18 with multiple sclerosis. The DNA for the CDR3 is TGCGCCAGCAGCCAAACAGGGGTGACGATCGAAGAGACCCAGTACTTC. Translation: CASSQTGVTIEETQYF.